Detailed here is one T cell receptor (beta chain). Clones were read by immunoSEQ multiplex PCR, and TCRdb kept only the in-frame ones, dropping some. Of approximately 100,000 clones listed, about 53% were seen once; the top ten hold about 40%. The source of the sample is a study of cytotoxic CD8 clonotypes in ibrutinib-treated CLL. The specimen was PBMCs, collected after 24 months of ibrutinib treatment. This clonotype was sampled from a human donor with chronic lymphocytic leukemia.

CDR3 sequence reads: CASSPDTEGYEQYF. CDR3 DNA sequence: TGTGCCAGCAGCCCGGACACCGAGGGCTACGAGCAGTACTTC. J is TRBJ2-7 and V is TRBV5-6; D possibly uses TRBD1 or TRBD2 (5 bases each). The V and J ends lost 4 bases and 3 bases respectively, with 14 bases between them. This CDR3 is built from 14 residues. Germline CDR1 is SGHDT and CDR2 is YYEEEE.